This T cell receptor beta chain was identified in a study of cytotoxic CD8 clonotypes in ibrutinib-treated CLL. The CDR3 consists of 16 residues. Trimming removed 5 bases at V and 1 base at J, with 15 bases between. In germline, CDR1 is PRHDT, CDR2 FYEKMQ (reference sequence). Assay: immunoSEQ multiplex PCR; the TCRdb copy retains only in-frame clones and omits some. The sample holds around 27,000 clones, approximately 54% seen once. The receptor was isolated from a human donor with chronic lymphocytic leukemia. This chain connects TRBV13 to TRBJ1-3; D not certain. This material consisted of PBMCs, taken before ibrutinib treatment. The CDR3 coding sequence is TGTGCCAGCAGCCCCCGGCGGAACCTTTCTGGAAACACCATATATTTT. Its protein is CASSPRRNLSGNTIYF.